What follows is one TCR beta chain and its context. The source of the sample is a study of shared clonotypes between healthy human individuals. Profiled with immunoSEQ multiplex PCR; TCRdb holds only in-frame clones, not every one. Of approximately 88,000 clones in the sample, 60% to 70% were seen once. The CDR3 is made up of 14 amino acids. V was pared by 3 bases and J by 8 bases, with 4 bases of the junction left unmatched. Germline V gives CDR1 MRHNA, CDR2 SNTAGT. This sequence originates from a man aged 25-45 years in good health. Sequencing was done on a sample of memory CD8+ T cells sorted from blood. This sample's subset: CD45RO+ cells pooled with CCR7-negative TemRA cells. The V gene is TRBV6-4, the J gene TRBJ2-1; TRBD2 agrees at 10 bases. CDR3 protein: CASSEASGSDEQFF. DNA of the CDR3: TGTGCCAGCAGTGAGGCTAGCGGGAGTGATGAGCAGTTCTTC.